These T cell receptor beta chains were read from a single sample in a study of shared clonotypes between healthy human individuals. Sequencing used immunoSEQ multiplex PCR; TCRdb keeps in-frame clones, though not all of them. The repertoire holds a few million clones, with 85% to 95% as singletons. Source material: naive CD4+ T cells from PBMCs. The receptors here all came from a man between 18 and 29 years old in good health. Some clones in this sample may be carry-over from other donors' samples. CDR3s include the opening cysteine and the closing phenylalanine or tryptophan. A D gene is named only where the DNA matches it firmly. Clone sizes are given selectively: once, few, many, or a class where the clone is expanded.

length: 14
J: TRBJ1-5
D: -
V: TRBV6-1
size: -
DNA: TGTGCCAGCAGTGATCGGAGGGGGGGTCAGCCCCAGCATTTT
CDR3: CASSDRRGGQPQHF

length: 17
J: TRBJ2-2
D: -
V: TRBV4-1
size: -
DNA: TGCGCCAGCAGCCAATCGGGTTTGACCCGGGACACCGGGGAGCTGTTTTTT
CDR3: CASSQSGLTRDTGELFF

length: 14
J: TRBJ2-2
D: -
V: TRBV5-5
size: -
DNA: TGTGCCAGCAGCCTCGACTATGGCACCGGGGAGCTGTTTTTT
CDR3: CASSLDYGTGELFF

length: 11
J: TRBJ2-7
D: -
V: TRBV5-8
size: -
DNA: TGTGCCAGCAGCTGGACAGAGGAGCAGTACTTC
CDR3: CASSWTEEQYF

length: 15
J: TRBJ2-7
D: TRBD2
V: TRBV11-2
size: -
DNA: TGTGCCAGCAGCTTAGGCCAGCGGGGGCCCTACGAGCAGTACTTC
CDR3: CASSLGQRGPYEQYF

length: 11
J: TRBJ1-1
D: -
V: TRBV6-6
size: -
DNA: TGTGCCAGCGGGGGAAACGCTGAAGCTTTCTTT
CDR3: CASGGNAEAFF

length: 14
J: TRBJ1-4
D: TRBD1
V: TRBV5-5
size: -
DNA: TGTGCCAGCAGCCCCGGGACAGTTAATGAAAAACTGTTTTTT
CDR3: CASSPGTVNEKLFF

length: 16
J: TRBJ2-1
D: -
V: TRBV9
size: -
DNA: TGTGCCAGCAGCGCCAGACAGGCCCCTTCTTTTGATGAGCAGTTCTTC
CDR3: CASSARQAPSFDEQFF

length: 11
J: TRBJ1-3
D: -
V: TRBV6-5
size: -
DNA: TGTGCCAGCAGTCAGAAAAACACCATATATTTT
CDR3: CASSQKNTIYF

length: 16
J: TRBJ2-5
D: -
V: TRBV7-9
size: -
DNA: TGTGCCAGCAGATCCTTGGACTACGCGGCCGAAGAGACCCAGTACTTC
CDR3: CASRSLDYAAEETQYF

length: 14
J: TRBJ1-1
D: -
V: TRBV7-2
size: once
DNA: TGTGCCAGCAGCTTTACTGGGGGGAACACTGAAGCTTTCTTT
CDR3: CASSFTGGNTEAFF

length: 12
J: TRBJ2-7
D: -
V: TRBV29-1
size: -
DNA: TGCAGCGTTCGGCGGAACGGGTACGAGCAGTACTTC
CDR3: CSVRRNGYEQYF

length: 12
J: TRBJ1-1
D: -
V: TRBV30
size: -
DNA: TGTGCCTGGAGGAACACCTCCACTGAAGCTTTCTTT
CDR3: CAWRNTSTEAFF